This T cell receptor (beta chain) was found in a study of blood T cell repertoires in COVID-19. Overall study: Whether acute or convalescent, the COVID-19 samples came from the United States, Italy and Spain.

This CDR3 has 14 amino acids. The V gene's germline CDR1 is GTSNPN and CDR2 SVGIG (reference sequence). Deletions cut 3 bases from V and 4 bases from J, with 10 bases between. Original processing notes: Nucleated cell counts were estimated from reference gene primer amplification. TCRdb keeps only in-frame clones here, not all; method: immunoSEQ multiplex PCR. That table gives V, J and clone size, and the DNA gave D and trimming. The table lists around 260,000 clones, approximately 89% of them singletons. The material sequenced was peripheral blood. The chain carries TRBV30 and TRBJ1-6, with TRBD1 as a possible D gene (5 bases). The sequence came from a woman aged 70-85 years with COVID-19, enrolled during active disease. The CDR3 loop reads CAWRQQGYNSPLHF. In nucleotides, the CDR3 is TGTGCCTGGAGACAGCAGGGATATAATTCACCCCTCCACTTT.